Each of the 15 T cell receptor beta chains below was sequenced from the same sample in a study of blood T cells in healthy people across ages. Next came a second PCR, run for roughly 6 to 11 cycles, which used a sample-barcoded 5' primer along with a J-beta primer mix. TCRdb independently ran MiXCR on the 5' RACE reads; one entry per CDR3 protein. This sample has over 1.5 million distinct CDR3 sequences; around half occur once, and the top ten carry more than 2%. Sequencing input: blood. These receptors all come from a middle-aged woman in good health.

The chain joins TRBV5-1 to TRBJ2-7, with 7 bases aligning to TRBD2. The CDR3 runs 12 residues. V lost 6 bases and J lost 6; bases outside the gene matches: 6. Germline CDR1 is SGHRS and CDR2 is YFSETQ. The DNA for the CDR3 is TGCGCCAGCAACGCAGGACTAGGCGAGCAGTACTTC. It translates to CASNAGLGEQYF.

The chain employs TRBV20-1 and TRBJ2-6; D is tentatively TRBD1 or TRBD2 (5 bases each). Trimming stripped 3 bases from V and 2 bases from J, with 8 bases between. Per germline, CDR1 DFQATT and CDR2 SNEGSKA (reference sequence). The CDR3 contains 14 residues. CDR3 in amino acids: CSASQGPGANVLTF. CDR3 nucleotide sequence: TGCAGTGCTAGCCAGGGACCTGGGGCCAACGTCCTGACTTTC.

The chain links TRBV2 to TRBJ2-5; 7 positions match TRBD1. V trimming: 2 bases; J trimming: 1 base; junction bases outside the gene matches: 4. Germline V gene data show CDR1 as SNHLY and CDR2 as FYNNEI. The CDR3 has 15 amino acids. CDR3 protein: CASSEHRDSQETQYF. The CDR3 DNA is TGTGCCAGCAGTGAACATCGGGACAGCCAAGAGACCCAGTACTTC.

This chain links TRBV20-1 with TRBJ1-4; D ambiguous. The CDR3 contains 14 residues. V was clipped by 2 bases and J by 0 bases, with 7 bases between them. Germline lookup yields CDR1 DFQATT and CDR2 SNEGSKA (reference sequence). The CDR3 spells CSARTAATNEKLFF. CDR3 coding DNA: TGCAGTGCTAGAACGGCCGCAACTAATGAAAAACTGTTTTTT.

This clonotype was recorded a few times. V and J are TRBV29-1 and TRBJ2-3; 9 bases align to TRBD2. Per germline, CDR1 SQVTM and CDR2 ANQGSEA. The V segment lost 4 bases and the J segment 4 bases; nucleotides outside the gene matches: 3. This CDR3 comprises 13 residues. As DNA, the CDR3 is TGCAGCGTTGCAGCGGGGGGAGCAGATACGCAGTATTTT. It encodes CSVAAGGADTQYF.

This chain links TRBV7-2 with TRBJ1-6; D call uncertain. This CDR3 contains 12 residues. Germline CDR1 reads SGHTA; CDR2 reads FQGNSA. V lost 2 bases, J lost 10 bases, and 6 bases lay in between. The CDR3 DNA is TGTGCCAGCAGCTTAACCCAATCACCCCTCCACTTT. The encoded protein is CASSLTQSPLHF.

J is TRBJ2-3 and V is TRBV29-1; D unresolved. The V gene lost 7 bases and the J gene lost 7 bases, with 18 bases spanning the gap. CDR1 SQVTM and CDR2 ANQGSEA come from the germline V gene. CDR3 length: 13 residues. The CDR3 is CSAVLGVPNTQYF. The DNA of the CDR3 is TGCAGCGCAGTTCTTGGTGTTCCAAATACGCAGTATTTT.

The chain combines TRBV7-2 with TRBJ2-4, with D perhaps being TRBD1 or TRBD2 (6 bases each). The CDR3 is made up of 15 amino acids. V lost 1 base and J 8 bases, leaving 15 bases between the germline ends. Per the germline V gene, CDR1 is SGHTA and CDR2 is FQGNSA. In nucleotides, the CDR3 is TGTGCCAGCAGCTTAGTTGGAGCGGAGGGGGACATTCAGTACTTC. Protein: CASSLVGAEGDIQYF.

This clonotype was counted between two and nine times. The CDR3 here is CASFSSGKETQYF. CDR3 DNA sequence: TGTGCCAGCTTTTCTAGCGGCAAAGAGACCCAGTACTTC. The chain links TRBV28 to TRBJ2-5; 7 nucleotides agree with TRBD2. Looked up from germline, CDR1 is MDHEN and CDR2 is SYDVKM. The CDR3 consists of 13 residues. V was pared by 8 bases and J by 3 bases, with 6 bases of the junction left unmatched.

V usage is TRBV20-1 and J usage is TRBJ2-5; tentatively, D is TRBD2 (6 bases). Judging by the DNA end, TRBJ2-7 fits better; the J call may be wrong. The CDR3 is 19 residues long. The germline V gene has CDR1 DFQATT and CDR2 SNEGSKA (reference sequence). The CDR3 loop is CSAAVYRGAGSRYRYEQYF. DNA of the CDR3: TGCAGTGCTGCCGTGTACCGGGGTGCGGGATCTAGGTACCGCTACGAGCAGTACTTC.

The chain couples TRBV10-3 to TRBJ2-5; 10 nucleotides agree with TRBD2. The CDR3 contains 18 residues. Germline V lookup: CDR1 ENHRY, CDR2 SYGVKD. V shed 2 bases, J shed 11 bases, and the junction held 20 bases outside the gene matches. CDR3 in amino acids: CAISEPLASSGGHMGQYF. The CDR3 DNA follows: TGTGCCATCAGTGAGCCCCTCGCCTCTAGCGGGGGCCACATGGGGCAGTACTTC.

The chain carries TRBV4-2 and TRBJ2-1; 10 bases fit TRBD2. Germline CDR1 reads LGHNA; CDR2 reads YNFKEQ. This CDR3 comprises 15 residues. The V segment lost 3 bases and the J segment 8 bases; nucleotides outside the gene matches: 7. The DNA of the CDR3 is TGTGCCAGCAGCCAGCTCAGCGGGGGGGTCGATGAGCAGTTCTTC. This translates into CASSQLSGGVDEQFF.

This clonotype was picked up a small number of times. CDR3: CSARTPVVTANQPQHF. The CDR3 bases are TGCAGTGCTAGAACCCCGGTCGTGACAGCCAATCAGCCCCAGCATTTT. The V and J genes are TRBV20-1 and TRBJ1-5; TRBD1 might be the D (5 bases). Germline CDR1 is DFQATT and CDR2 is SNEGSKA (reference sequence). The CDR3 consists of 16 residues. V gave up 2 bases and J gave up 3 bases, with 17 bases separating them.

CDR3 sequence: CASSSRSYVGTPQHF. The CDR3 region has the DNA TGTGCCAGCAGTTCTCGTTCCTACGTCGGGACGCCCCAGCATTTT. The chain is built from TRBV11-3 and TRBJ1-5; weak D call: TRBD1 (5 bases). Germline V gene data show CDR1 as SGHNT and CDR2 as YENEEA. Trimming removed 6 bases from V and 9 bases from J, with 21 bases in between. This CDR3 spans 15 amino acids.

The V and J genes are TRBV21-1 and TRBJ1-1; the D call in the table, TRBD1, was not verified against the DNA. TRBV21-1 is tagged as a pseudogene. CDR3 length: 15 amino acids. Here the CDR3 DNA reads TGTGCCAGCAGCAAAGCCGCAGGGGGGAACACTGAAGCTTTCTTT. Residues: CASSKAAGGNTEAFF.